Following are 24 T cell receptor beta chains from one sample sequenced in a study of T cell repertoires in cytomegalovirus infection (dated by TCRdb to about 2019). The treatment or condition label corresponds to: in vitro stimulation with specific CMV peptide epitopes to enrich CMV-specific T cells. These receptors lack a known antigen. The instrument given in TCRdb is Illumina HiSeq 1500. The raw public data were reprocessed by TCRdb itself: fastp quality trimming at Q25, MiXCR clonotype calling, in-frame beta chains only. Identical CDR3 protein sequences are pooled into one entry, listed with their most common genes and DNA. Across this sample there are hundreds of thousands of distinct CDR3 sequences, with about 33% seen only once. About 18% of the sample is taken by the ten largest. Sequenced material: cultured PBMCs, taken from culture after CMV antigen stimulation. These receptors were collected from a human donor in good health (CMV status not recorded). Some clones in this sample may be carry-over from other donors' samples.

This clonotype was detected only a few times. The J gene is TRBJ1-1, the V gene TRBV7-2; tentative D call: TRBD1 (5 bases). Looked up from germline, CDR1 is SGHTA and CDR2 is FQGNSA. The V end was cut by 5 bases, the J end by 4 bases, with 17 bases between. The CDR3 is made up of 15 amino acids. CDR3 bases: TGTGCCAGCAGCCAAAACGGGCATCAGGGCACTGAAGCTTTCTTT. Protein: CASSQNGHQGTEAFF.

The chain is built from TRBV6-8 and TRBJ2-7; D is perhaps TRBD1 or TRBD2 (5 bases each). Trimming took 4 bases from V and 2 from J, leaving 12 bases between them. This CDR3 region has 14 residues. The V gene's germline CDR1 is MNHGY and CDR2 SAAAGT. CDR3 sequence: CASSSGRTPYEQYF. The CDR3 DNA reads TGTGCCAGCAGTTCGGGACGGACACCCTACGAGCAGTACTTC.

The rearrangement uses TRBV27 and TRBJ1-6; a weak D match, TRBD1 (5 bases). Per the germline V gene, CDR1 is MNHEY and CDR2 is SMNVEV (reference sequence). V was trimmed by 8 bases and J by 0 bases, leaving 20 bases between them. The CDR3 is 18 residues long. CDR3 DNA: TGTGCCAGCCGGGCGGGACCAGGGCAAAGCTCCTATAATTCACCCCTCCACTTT. This sequence encodes CASRAGPGQSSYNSPLHF.

This chain uses TRBV6-6 with TRBJ2-7; 9 bases are shared with TRBD1. Germline assignment: CDR1 MNHNY and CDR2 SVGAGI (reference sequence). The CDR3 length is 15 residues. V was clipped by 1 base and J by 6 bases; unmatched bases: 7. The CDR3 sequence is CASSYFQQGAGEQYF. The CDR3 nucleotides are TGTGCCAGCAGTTACTTCCAACAGGGGGCGGGCGAGCAGTACTTC.

The chain employs TRBV15 and TRBJ1-4, with 7 bases fitting TRBD1. Per the germline V gene, CDR1 is LNHNV and CDR2 is YYDKDF (reference sequence). This CDR3 is built from 15 residues. Unmatched junction bases numbered 10, after V lost 4 bases and J lost 8 bases. This chain's CDR3 is CATSMGDSAGEKLFF. The DNA of the CDR3 is TGTGCCACCAGCATGGGGGACAGTGCGGGGGAAAAACTGTTTTTT.

This clonotype was recorded a few times. CDR3 sequence reads: CASSLKGTKSTDTQYF. CDR3 DNA: TGTGCCAGCAGCTTAAAGGGGACGAAGAGCACAGATACGCAGTATTTT. The chain carries TRBV7-2 and TRBJ2-3; D tentatively fits TRBD1 or TRBD2 (5 bases each). V was cut by 2 bases and J by 0 bases, with 12 bases left in between. Germline CDR1 reads SGHTA; CDR2 reads FQGNSA. The CDR3 runs 16 residues.

This clonotype was counted only a few times. The chain combines TRBV11-2 with TRBJ2-5; D not resolved. Germline values: CDR1 SGHAT, CDR2 FQNNGV. This CDR3 has 15 amino acids. Trimming pared 0 bases from V and 1 base from J, leaving 9 bases between. This CDR3 is CASSLDWLFQETQYF. In DNA, the CDR3 is TGTGCCAGCAGCTTAGATTGGCTGTTCCAAGAGACCCAGTACTTC.

This clonotype showed up just a few times. The J gene is TRBJ2-1, the V gene TRBV7-2; 13 nucleotides line up with TRBD2. This CDR3 comprises 14 residues. The germline gives CDR1 SGHTA, CDR2 FQGNSA. V was clipped by 4 bases and J by 14 bases; unmatched bases: 8. For the CDR3, the DNA is TGTGCCAGCAGCTGGGAAACTAGCGGGAGGGCCAAGTTCTTC. This encodes CASSWETSGRAKFF.

This clonotype came up a few times. The rearrangement uses TRBV7-6 and TRBJ2-5, with D possibly being TRBD2 (5 bases). There are 15 residues in the CDR3. V was shortened by 2 bases and J by 5 bases, with 15 bases between the two germline ends. Germline CDR1 is SGHVS and CDR2 is FNYEAQ. The CDR3 here is CASSLRLALVETQYF. CDR3 nucleotides: TGTGCCAGCAGCTTAAGGCTGGCACTAGTGGAGACCCAGTACTTC.

This clonotype was seen a handful of times. This chain uses TRBV11-2 with TRBJ2-2; 11 nucleotides align to TRBD2. This CDR3 is 16 amino acids long. Losses at the gene ends were 5 bases for V and 7 bases for J; bases not matched to a gene: 9. Germline V gives CDR1 SGHAT, CDR2 FQNNGV. CDR3 in DNA: TGTGCCAGCAGCCCAATAGCGGGGGGGCTGCGCGGGGAGCTGTTTTTT. It codes for CASSPIAGGLRGELFF.

This chain connects TRBV11-2 to TRBJ1-4, with a possible D match to TRBD1 (5 bases). Trimming left V 6 bases short and J 11 bases short, with 22 bases between. CDR1 and CDR2 (germline): SGHAT, FQNNGV. This CDR3 spans 15 amino acids. CDR3 DNA: TGTGCCAGCAGACCCCCGGGGCGGTCGGAGCGGAAACTGTTTTTT. Encoded protein: CASRPPGRSERKLFF.

This chain connects TRBV12-3 or TRBV12-4 to TRBJ1-1; TRBD1 is a possible D gene (6 bases). V lost 3 bases and J lost 1, with 18 bases in between. This CDR3 region has 17 residues. CDR3 residues: CASSFGGPFGWNTEAFF. CDR3 DNA sequence: TGTGCCAGCAGTTTTGGGGGGCCCTTTGGTTGGAACACTGAAGCTTTCTTT.

V and J are TRBV6-2 or TRBV6-3 and TRBJ2-7, with D possibly matching TRBD2 (6 bases). Germline values: CDR1 MNHEY, CDR2 SVGEGT. V lost 0 bases and J lost 5, with 17 bases in between. The CDR3 consists of 16 residues. The CDR3 sequence: CASSYSMAGPKDEQYF. The CDR3 DNA sequence: TGTGCCAGCAGTTACTCGATGGCGGGACCTAAGGACGAGCAGTACTTC.

The chain links TRBV5-1 to TRBJ1-1; D not resolved. Between the trimmed V and J ends, which lost 4 bases and 7 bases, there was a span of 11 bases. The CDR3 has 12 amino acids. Germline CDR1 reads SGHRS; CDR2 reads YFSETQ. The CDR3 DNA is TGCGCCAGCAGCCTACCCCCCGGTGAAGCTTTCTTT. Translation gives CASSLPPGEAFF.

This clonotype was seen at least ten times. This chain joins TRBV12-3 or TRBV12-4 and TRBJ1-4; 7 bases align to TRBD1. The CDR3 has 15 residues. Trimming took 4 bases from V and 0 from J; bases not matched to a gene: 2. The CDR3 region has the DNA TGTGCCAGCAGTTCAGGGGGAGCAACTAATGAAAAACTGTTTTTT. Amino acid sequence: CASSSGGATNEKLFF.

The chain uses TRBV5-4 and TRBJ2-1; a weak D match, TRBD1 (5 bases). Trimming shortened V by 4 bases and J by 3 bases, and 14 bases separated the two germline ends. Germline CDR1 reads SGHNT; CDR2 reads YYREEE (reference sequence). This CDR3 has 15 amino acids. Written as DNA, the CDR3 is TGTGCCAGCAGCACAAGACAGAAGAACTACAATGAGCAGTTCTTC. Amino acids: CASSTRQKNYNEQFF.

This clonotype has a handful of counts. V is TRBV7-7 and J is TRBJ2-7, with TRBD2 matching over 7 bases. This CDR3 spans 14 amino acids. The germline V gene has CDR1 SSHAT and CDR2 FNYEAQ (reference sequence). The V gene end was trimmed by 1 base and the J gene end by 3 bases; junction bases not matched to a gene: 3. This CDR3 reads CASSLGEGNYEQYF. The CDR3 bases are TGTGCCAGCAGCTTAGGGGAGGGAAACTACGAGCAGTACTTC.

This chain connects TRBV4-1 to TRBJ1-1; D gene ambiguous. V was clipped by 4 bases and J by 2 bases, with 14 bases between them. From germline, CDR1 is MGHRA and CDR2 YSYEKL. The CDR3 is 15 residues long. CDR3 protein: CASSLQMGRNTEAFF. DNA of the CDR3: TGCGCCAGCAGCCTACAAATGGGTAGAAACACTGAAGCTTTCTTT.

This rearrangement joins TRBV12-3 or TRBV12-4 to TRBJ1-6; D is ambiguous. CDR3 length: 12 amino acids. V lost 1 base and J 15 bases, leaving 10 bases between the germline ends. The CDR3 here is CASSLVALDLHF. Written as DNA, the CDR3 is TGTGCCAGCAGTTTAGTCGCCCTCGACCTCCACTTT.

This clonotype was recorded a few times. The V call is TRBV7-2, the J call TRBJ2-1; D is perhaps TRBD2 (6 bases). In germline, CDR1 is SGHTA, CDR2 FQGNSA. CDR3 length: 16 residues. Trimming removed 5 bases from V and 0 bases from J, with 14 bases in between. Here the CDR3 reads CASSPRVGSSYNEQFF. The CDR3, as DNA: TGTGCCAGCAGCCCCCGGGTCGGGAGCTCCTACAATGAGCAGTTCTTC.

The rearrangement uses TRBV7-2 and TRBJ2-1, with D maybe TRBD2 (5 bases). Germline CDR1 reads SGHTA; CDR2 reads FQGNSA. CDR3 length: 15 residues. Trimming stripped 3 bases from V and 10 bases from J, with 19 bases between. The chain's CDR3 is CASSLAIGGSREQFF. Written as DNA, the CDR3 is TGTGCCAGCAGCTTGGCCATCGGAGGTTCTAGGGAGCAGTTCTTC. Full variable domain (missing parts from reference TRBV7-2 and TRBJ2-1): GAGVSQSPSNKVTEKGKDVELRCDPISGHTALYWYRQSLGQGLEFLIYFQGNSAPDKSGLPSDRFSAERTGGSVSTLTIQRTQQEDSAVYLCASSLAIGGSREQFFGPGTRLTVL.

V usage is TRBV5-4 and J usage is TRBJ2-1, with no clear D. CDR1 and CDR2 (germline): SGHNT, YYREEE (reference sequence). CDR3 length: 15 residues. Trimming pared 5 bases from V and 2 bases from J, leaving 14 bases between. The CDR3 DNA sequence: TGTGCCAGCAGTCCACCTAGTTCGACCTACAATGAGCAGTTCTTC. Protein product: CASSPPSSTYNEQFF.

This clonotype was seen repeatedly, ten times or more. This CDR3 is CASSLRAGAVTYEQYF. In DNA, the CDR3 is TGTGCCAGCAGCTTAAGAGCGGGAGCGGTCACCTACGAGCAGTACTTC. The chain employs TRBV7-2 and TRBJ2-7, with 8 bases that match TRBD2. This CDR3 has 16 amino acids. J gave up 2 bases and V 2 bases, and 8 bases lay outside the gene matches. Germline V gene data show CDR1 as SGHTA and CDR2 as FQGNSA. The full variable domain, its missing parts supplied by reference TRBV7-2 and TRBJ2-7, is GAGVSQSPSNKVTEKGKDVELRCDPISGHTALYWYRQSLGQGLEFLIYFQGNSAPDKSGLPSDRFSAERTGGSVSTLTIQRTQQEDSAVYLCASSLRAGAVTYEQYFGPGTRLTVT.

This clonotype was detected a few times. V and J are TRBV7-2 and TRBJ2-3, with unresolved D. The V gene lost 3 bases and the J gene lost 8 bases, with 12 bases spanning the gap. There are 13 residues in the CDR3. The germline CDR1 and CDR2 sequences are SGHTA and FQGNSA. The CDR3 DNA reads TGTGCCAGCAGCTTTACGGGTTCCGGTACGCAGTATTTT. This sequence encodes CASSFTGSGTQYF.